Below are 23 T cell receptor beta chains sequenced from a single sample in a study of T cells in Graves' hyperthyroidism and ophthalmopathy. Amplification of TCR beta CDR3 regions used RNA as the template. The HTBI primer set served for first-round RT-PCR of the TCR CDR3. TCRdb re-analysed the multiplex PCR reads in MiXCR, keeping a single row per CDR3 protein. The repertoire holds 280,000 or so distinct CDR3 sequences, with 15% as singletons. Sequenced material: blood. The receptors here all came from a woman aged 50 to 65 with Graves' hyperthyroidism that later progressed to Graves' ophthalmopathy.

CDR3 sequence reads: CASSLLGRGNTEAFF. CDR3 sequence (DNA): TGCGCCAGCAGCTTGCTGGGGAGGGGGAACACTGAAGCTTTCTTT. V and J are TRBV5-1 and TRBJ1-1; D is possibly TRBD1 (5 bases). Per the germline V gene, CDR1 is SGHRS and CDR2 is YFSETQ. The CDR3 has 15 amino acids. Deletions cut 1 base from V and 1 base from J, with 11 bases between.

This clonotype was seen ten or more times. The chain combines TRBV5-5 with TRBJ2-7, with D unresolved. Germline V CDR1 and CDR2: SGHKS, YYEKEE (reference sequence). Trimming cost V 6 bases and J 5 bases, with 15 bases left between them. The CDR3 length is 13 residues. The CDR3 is CASTLGTSNEQYF. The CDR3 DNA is TGTGCCAGCACCCTCGGAACCAGCAACGAGCAGTACTTC.

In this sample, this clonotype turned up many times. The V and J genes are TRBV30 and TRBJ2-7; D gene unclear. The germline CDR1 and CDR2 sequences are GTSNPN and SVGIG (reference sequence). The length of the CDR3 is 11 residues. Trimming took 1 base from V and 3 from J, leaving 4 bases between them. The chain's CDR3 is CAWSGLYEQYF. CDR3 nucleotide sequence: TGTGCCTGGAGTGGTCTCTACGAGCAGTACTTC.

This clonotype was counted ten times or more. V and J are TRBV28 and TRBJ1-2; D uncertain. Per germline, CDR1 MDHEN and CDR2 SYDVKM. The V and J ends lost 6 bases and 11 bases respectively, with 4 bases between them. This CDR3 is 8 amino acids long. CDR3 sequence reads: CASSCYTF. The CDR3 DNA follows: TGTGCCAGCAGCTGTTACACCTTC.

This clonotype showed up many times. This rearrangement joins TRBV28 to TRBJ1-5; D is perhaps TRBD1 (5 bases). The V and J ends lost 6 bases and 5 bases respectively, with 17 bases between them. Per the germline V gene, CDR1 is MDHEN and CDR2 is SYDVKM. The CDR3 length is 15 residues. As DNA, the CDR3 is TGTGCCAGCAGCCGGTCCAGGGCGGGTGATCAGCCCCAGCATTTT. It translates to CASSRSRAGDQPQHF.

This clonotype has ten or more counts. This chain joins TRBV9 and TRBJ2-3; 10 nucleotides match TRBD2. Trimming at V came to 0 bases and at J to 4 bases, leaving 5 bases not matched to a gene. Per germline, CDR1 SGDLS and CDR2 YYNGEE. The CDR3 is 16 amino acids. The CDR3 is CASSVGAGGHPDTQYF. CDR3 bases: TGTGCCAGCAGCGTAGGAGCGGGAGGGCATCCAGATACGCAGTATTTT. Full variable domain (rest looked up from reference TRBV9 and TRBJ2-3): DSGVTQTPKHLITATGQRVTLRCSPRSGDLSVYWYQQSLDQGLQFLIQYYNGEERAKGNILERFSAQQFPDLHSELNLSSLELGDSALYFCASSVGAGGHPDTQYFGPGTRLTVL.

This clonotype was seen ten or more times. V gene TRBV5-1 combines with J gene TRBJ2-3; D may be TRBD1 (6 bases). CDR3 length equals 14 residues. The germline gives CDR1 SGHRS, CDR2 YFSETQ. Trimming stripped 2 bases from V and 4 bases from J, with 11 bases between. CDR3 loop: CASSLTGTADTQYF. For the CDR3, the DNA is TGCGCCAGCAGCTTAACAGGGACGGCAGATACGCAGTATTTT.

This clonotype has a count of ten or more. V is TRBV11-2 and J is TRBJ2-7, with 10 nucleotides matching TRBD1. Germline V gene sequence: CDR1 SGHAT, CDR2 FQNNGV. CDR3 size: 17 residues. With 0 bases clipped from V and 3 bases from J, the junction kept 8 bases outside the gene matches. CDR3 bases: TGTGCCAGCAGCTTAGATGCGTGGGGACAGGGGATCTACGAGCAGTACTTC. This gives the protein CASSLDAWGQGIYEQYF.

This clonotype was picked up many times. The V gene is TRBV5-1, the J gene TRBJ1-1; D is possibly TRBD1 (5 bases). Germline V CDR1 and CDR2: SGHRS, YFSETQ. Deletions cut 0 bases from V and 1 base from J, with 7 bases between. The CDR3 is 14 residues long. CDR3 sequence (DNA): TGCGCCAGCAGCTTGGTAGGGGAGAACACTGAAGCTTTCTTT. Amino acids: CASSLVGENTEAFF. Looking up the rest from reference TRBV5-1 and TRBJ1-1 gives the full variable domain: KAGVTQTPRYLIKTRGQQVTLSCSPISGHRSVSWYQQTPGQGLQFLFEYFSETQRNKGNFPGRFSGRQFSNSRSEMNVSTLELGDSALYLCASSLVGENTEAFFGQGTRLTVV.

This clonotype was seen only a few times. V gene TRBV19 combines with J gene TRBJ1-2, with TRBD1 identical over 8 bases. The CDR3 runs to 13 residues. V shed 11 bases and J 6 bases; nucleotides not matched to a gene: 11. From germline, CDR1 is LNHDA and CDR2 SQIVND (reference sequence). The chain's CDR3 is CACSRQGQDGYTF. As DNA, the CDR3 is TGTGCCTGCTCTCGACAGGGACAGGATGGCTACACCTTC.

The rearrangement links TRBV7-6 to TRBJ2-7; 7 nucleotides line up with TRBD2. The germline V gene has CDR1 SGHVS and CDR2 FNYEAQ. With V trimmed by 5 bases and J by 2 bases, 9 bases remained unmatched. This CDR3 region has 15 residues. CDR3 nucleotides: TGTGCCAGCAGCCCCACAAGCGGGATTCCCTACGAGCAGTACTTC. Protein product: CASSPTSGIPYEQYF.

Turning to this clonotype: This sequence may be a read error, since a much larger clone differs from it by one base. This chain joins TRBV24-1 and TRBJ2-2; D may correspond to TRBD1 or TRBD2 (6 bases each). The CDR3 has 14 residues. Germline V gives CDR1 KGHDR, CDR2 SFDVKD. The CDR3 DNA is TGTACCACCGGAAGGGGGGCGAACACCGGGGAGCTGTTTTTT. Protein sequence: CTTGRGANTGELFF.

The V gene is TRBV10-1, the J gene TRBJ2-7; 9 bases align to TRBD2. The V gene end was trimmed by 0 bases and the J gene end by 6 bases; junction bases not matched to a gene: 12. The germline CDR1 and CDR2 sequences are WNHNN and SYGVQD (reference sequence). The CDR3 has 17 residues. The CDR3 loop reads CASSESGGREGRGEQYF. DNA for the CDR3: TGCGCCAGCAGTGAGTCGGGGGGGCGGGAGGGCCGTGGCGAGCAGTACTTC.

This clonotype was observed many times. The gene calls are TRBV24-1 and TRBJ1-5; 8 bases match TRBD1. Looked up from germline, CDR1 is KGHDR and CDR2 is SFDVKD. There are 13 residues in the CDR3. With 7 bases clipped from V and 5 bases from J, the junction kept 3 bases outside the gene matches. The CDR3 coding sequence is TGTGCCACCAGCAGGGGGCTCCATCAGCCCCAGCATTTT. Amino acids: CATSRGLHQPQHF.

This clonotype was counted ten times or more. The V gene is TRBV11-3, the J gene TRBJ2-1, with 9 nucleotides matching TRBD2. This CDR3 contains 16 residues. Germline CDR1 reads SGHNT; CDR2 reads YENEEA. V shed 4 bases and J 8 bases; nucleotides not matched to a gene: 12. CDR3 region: CASSSDTSGLNDEQFF. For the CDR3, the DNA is TGTGCCAGCAGCTCAGACACTAGCGGGCTCAACGATGAGCAGTTCTTC.

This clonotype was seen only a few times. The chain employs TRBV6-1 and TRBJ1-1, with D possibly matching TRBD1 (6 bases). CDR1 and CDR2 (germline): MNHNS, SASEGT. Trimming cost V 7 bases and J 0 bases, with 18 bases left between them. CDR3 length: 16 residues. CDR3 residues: CASNTLRTEMNTEAFF. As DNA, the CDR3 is TGTGCCAGCAATACACTCCGGACAGAGATGAACACTGAAGCTTTCTTT.

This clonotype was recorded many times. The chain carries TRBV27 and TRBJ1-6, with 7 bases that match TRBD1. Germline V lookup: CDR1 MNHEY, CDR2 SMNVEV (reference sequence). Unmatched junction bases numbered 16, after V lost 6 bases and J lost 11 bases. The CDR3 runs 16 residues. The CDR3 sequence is CASSPRDSTFGAPLHF. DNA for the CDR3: TGTGCCAGCAGCCCCCGGGACAGCACATTTGGGGCACCCCTCCACTTT.

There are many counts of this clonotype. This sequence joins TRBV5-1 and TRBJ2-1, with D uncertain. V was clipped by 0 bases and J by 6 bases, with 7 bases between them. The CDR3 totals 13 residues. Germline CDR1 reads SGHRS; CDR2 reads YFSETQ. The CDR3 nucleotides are TGCGCCAGCAGCTTGGCCAGCGCCAATGAGCAGTTCTTC. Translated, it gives CASSLASANEQFF.

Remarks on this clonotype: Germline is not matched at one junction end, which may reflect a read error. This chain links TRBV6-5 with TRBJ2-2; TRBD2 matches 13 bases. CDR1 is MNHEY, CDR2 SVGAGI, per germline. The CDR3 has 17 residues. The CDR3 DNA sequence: TGTGCCAGCAGTTACCCCACTAGCGGGAGGGCCCCCGGGGAGCTGTCTTTT. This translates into CASSYPTSGRAPGELSF.

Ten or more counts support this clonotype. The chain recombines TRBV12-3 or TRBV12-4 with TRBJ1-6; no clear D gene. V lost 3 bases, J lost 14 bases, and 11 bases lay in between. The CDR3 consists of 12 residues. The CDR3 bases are TGTGCCAGCAGTTTCGGGTTATTAGCCCTCCACTTT. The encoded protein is CASSFGLLALHF.

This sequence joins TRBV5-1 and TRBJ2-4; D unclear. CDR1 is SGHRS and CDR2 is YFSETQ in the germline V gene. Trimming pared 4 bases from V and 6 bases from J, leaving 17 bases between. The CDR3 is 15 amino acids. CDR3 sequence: CASSPPGVGGNIQYF. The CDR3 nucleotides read TGCGCCAGCAGCCCCCCTGGGGTAGGTGGAAACATTCAGTACTTC.

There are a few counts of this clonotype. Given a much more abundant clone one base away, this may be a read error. The CDR3 DNA reads TGTGCCAGCAGTTTATCAAGCGGGCCCCAAGAGGCCCAGTACTTC. Its protein is CASSLSSGPQEAQYF. J is TRBJ2-5 and V is TRBV12-3 or TRBV12-4, with D perhaps matching TRBD2 (6 bases). The CDR3 covers 15 residues.

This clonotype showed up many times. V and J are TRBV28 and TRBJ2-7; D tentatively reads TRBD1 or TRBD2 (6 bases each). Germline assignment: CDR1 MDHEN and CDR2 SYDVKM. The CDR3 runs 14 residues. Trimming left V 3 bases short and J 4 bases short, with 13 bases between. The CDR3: CASSFAWGAYEQYF. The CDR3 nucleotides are TGTGCCAGCAGTTTCGCTTGGGGGGCTTACGAGCAGTACTTC.